These 20 T cell receptor beta chains were all obtained from the same sample, sequenced in a study of blood T cell repertoires in COVID-19. Profiling relied on immunoSEQ multiplex PCR, and the TCRdb table lists in-frame clones only, not all of them. This sample carries 210,000 or so clones, roughly 85% of them seen once, and the ten largest clones take approximately 11%. The sample consisted of PBMCs or T cells enriched from blood (not recorded which). These receptors were obtained from a man in his thirties or forties who had recovered from COVID-19.

The chain is built from TRBV7-6 and TRBJ2-7; 9 bases map to TRBD2. Germline CDR1 SGHVS, CDR2 FNYEAQ. The CDR3 runs 16 residues. After removal of 2 bases from V and 4 bases from J, the junction contained 9 bases not matched to a gene. CDR3 in DNA: TGTGCCAGCAGCTTATTAAGCGGGAGGATCGTTTACGAGCAGTACTTC. Residues: CASSLLSGRIVYEQYF.

This chain uses TRBV19 with TRBJ2-3; 9 nucleotides align to TRBD2. The trim removed 10 bases at V and 3 bases at J, leaving 5 bases unmatched. The CDR3 length is 13 residues. CDR1 and CDR2 from the germline V gene are LNHDA and SQIVND (reference sequence). CDR3 nucleotides: TGTGCCACACAAGCGGGAGGAACAGATACGCAGTATTTT. It yields the protein CATQAGGTDTQYF.

In its sample, this clone was seen a few times. This chain connects TRBV4-3 to TRBJ1-2, with no clear D. Per germline, CDR1 LGHNA and CDR2 YSLEER. V gave up 4 bases and J gave up 5 bases, with 14 bases separating them. The CDR3 covers 14 residues. CDR3 sequence: CASSPDRGGYGYTF. The CDR3 nucleotides read TGCGCCAGCAGCCCCGATCGTGGCGGGTATGGCTACACCTTC.

In this sample, this clone turned up a few times. The chain uses TRBV5-8 and TRBJ2-7, with TRBD2 identical over 10 bases. After removal of 5 bases from V and 6 bases from J, the junction contained 8 bases not matched to a gene. CDR3 length: 14 residues. CDR1 is SGHTS and CDR2 is YDEGEE in the germline V gene. In nucleotides, the CDR3 is TGTGCCAGCAGTCGAAGCGGGGGGGCTTCCGAGCAGTACTTC. Protein: CASSRSGGASEQYF.

The chain links TRBV2 to TRBJ1-4; D may be TRBD1 (5 bases). The V end was cut by 8 bases, the J end by 2 bases, with 12 bases between. CDR1 is SNHLY, CDR2 FYNNEI, per germline. This CDR3 has 14 amino acids. DNA for the CDR3: TGTGCCAGCGGGGGGATGGCGACTAATGAAAAACTGTTTTTT. Translating gives CASGGMATNEKLFF.

This rearrangement joins TRBV30 to TRBJ1-6; 7 nucleotides align to TRBD1. After removal of 1 base from V and 7 bases from J, the junction contained 7 bases not matched to a gene. The CDR3 consists of 15 residues. The germline gives CDR1 GTSNPN, CDR2 SVGIG (reference sequence). CDR3 protein: CAWSGFDRVNSPLHF. CDR3 sequence (DNA): TGTGCCTGGAGTGGGTTTGACAGGGTGAATTCACCCCTCCACTTT.

This clone appeared a single time. This rearrangement joins TRBV10-3 to TRBJ2-3; D is undetermined. CDR1 and CDR2 (germline): ENHRY, SYGVKD. This CDR3 region has 12 residues. Trimming removed 8 bases at V and 1 base at J, with 7 bases between. The CDR3 DNA is TGTGCCATCGGCCGGGGCACAGATACGCAGTATTTT. Translated: CAIGRGTDTQYF.

The chain links TRBV28 to TRBJ1-1; TRBD1 aligns across 7 bases. The V segment lost 4 bases and the J segment 11 bases; nucleotides outside the gene matches: 10. This CDR3 spans 13 amino acids. Germline-derived CDR1 and CDR2 are MDHEN and SYDVKM. In DNA form, the CDR3 reads TGTGCCAGCAGTTCGTCATACAGGGGCGGGGCTTTCTTT. Translating gives CASSSSYRGGAFF.

This chain uses TRBV19 with TRBJ1-6; D is unresolved. The CDR3 spans 13 residues. CDR1 is LNHDA and CDR2 is SQIVND in the germline V gene (reference sequence). V shed 3 bases and J shed 10 bases, with 10 bases lying between them. CDR3 nucleotides: TGTGCCAGTAGTATGTACGTTGGCTCACCCCTCCACTTT. This translates into CASSMYVGSPLHF.

This chain uses TRBV7-2 with TRBJ1-2; a possible D gene is TRBD1 (6 bases). Trimming left V 5 bases short and J 8 bases short, with 21 bases between. The V gene's germline CDR1 is SGHTA and CDR2 FQGNSA. The CDR3 covers 15 residues. For the CDR3, the DNA is TGTGCCAGCAGCCATTATCCCCCGGGCAGGGGCGGCTACACCTTC. Translating gives CASSHYPPGRGGYTF.

The chain is built from TRBV27 and TRBJ2-6; D not resolved. The V gene lost 8 bases and the J gene lost 0 bases, with 2 bases spanning the gap. Per the germline V gene, CDR1 is MNHEY and CDR2 is SMNVEV (reference sequence). The CDR3 is made up of 12 amino acids. The CDR3 DNA sequence: TGTGCCAGCCTCTCTGGGGCCAACGTCCTGACTTTC. Translation gives CASLSGANVLTF. The variable domain in full, completed from reference TRBV27 and TRBJ2-6, reads EAQVTQNPRYLITVTGKKLTVTCSQNMNHEYMSWYRQDPGLGLRQIYYSMNVEVTDKGDVPEGYKVSRKEKRNFPLILESPSPNQTSLYFCASLSGANVLTFGAGSRLTVL.

The genes are TRBV3-1 (or the pseudogene TRBV3-2) and TRBJ2-1, with 10 bases lining up with TRBD1. J was trimmed by 9 bases and V by 3 bases; bases with no gene match: 8. CDR1 LGHDT and CDR2 YNNKEL come from the germline V gene (reference sequence). This CDR3 has 15 amino acids. The CDR3 loop is CASSHPGTGVSEQFF. The CDR3 nucleotides are TGTGCCAGCAGCCACCCCGGGACAGGGGTCAGTGAGCAGTTCTTC.

The rearrangement joins TRBV30 to TRBJ2-1, with 7 nucleotides matching TRBD1. CDR3 length: 14 amino acids. With V trimmed by 0 bases and J by 7 bases, 6 bases remained unmatched. Germline V lookup: CDR1 GTSNPN, CDR2 SVGIG (reference sequence). The CDR3 nucleotides are TGTGCCTGGAGTGTACCGGGACAGCCTAATGAGCAGTTCTTC. Protein: CAWSVPGQPNEQFF.

The chain employs TRBV7-9 and TRBJ2-7; TRBD1 matches at 12 bases. CDR3 length: 15 residues. Germline V gene data show CDR1 as SEHNR and CDR2 as FQNEAQ (reference sequence). V lost 2 bases, J lost 7 bases, and 6 bases stayed unmatched. CDR3 sequence: CASSLLGTGGWEQYF. CDR3 sequence (DNA): TGTGCCAGCAGCTTACTCGGGACAGGGGGCTGGGAGCAGTACTTC.

The chain couples TRBV27 to TRBJ1-6; tentative D call: TRBD1 (5 bases). Germline V lookup: CDR1 MNHEY, CDR2 SMNVEV (reference sequence). Between the trimmed V and J ends, which lost 0 bases and 1 base, there was a span of 10 bases. The CDR3 covers 17 residues. The CDR3 DNA is TGTGCCAGCAGTTTATCAGGGGTGGGGTCCTATAATTCACCCCTCCACTTT. Protein: CASSLSGVGSYNSPLHF.

This chain uses TRBV7-8 with TRBJ2-5, with 10 bases that match TRBD2. The CDR3 has 14 residues. Germline loops: CDR1 SGHVS, CDR2 FQNEAQ. Trimming took 6 bases from V and 3 from J; bases not matched to a gene: 4. Written as DNA, the CDR3 is TGTGCCAGCAGTCGGACTAGCGGAAAAGAGACCCAGTACTTC. It specifies CASSRTSGKETQYF.

The J gene is TRBJ1-4, the V gene TRBV5-4; D gene uncertain. The V and J ends lost 4 bases and 2 bases respectively, with 9 bases between them. CDR1 SGHNT and CDR2 YYREEE come from the germline V gene (reference sequence). There are 14 residues in the CDR3. The CDR3 protein is CASSPSVTNEKLFF. As DNA, the CDR3 is TGTGCCAGCAGCCCCTCAGTGACTAATGAAAAACTGTTTTTT. Looking up the rest from reference TRBV5-4 and TRBJ1-4 gives the full variable domain: ETGVTQSPTHLIKTRGQQVTLRCSSQSGHNTVSWYQQALGQGPQFIFQYYREEENGRGNFPPRFSGLQFPNYSSELNVNALELDDSALYLCASSPSVTNEKLFFGSGTQLSVL.

This clone was detected once. V is TRBV10-3 and J is TRBJ2-5, with unresolved D. In germline, CDR1 is ENHRY, CDR2 SYGVKD. V was cut by 2 bases and J by 5 bases, with 15 bases left in between. This CDR3 has 15 residues. CDR3 in amino acids: CAISEASSQQETQYF. CDR3 DNA sequence: TGTGCCATCAGTGAGGCAAGCTCCCAACAGGAGACCCAGTACTTC.

The J gene is TRBJ1-3, the V gene TRBV7-9; 9 bases agree with TRBD1. V lost 6 bases and J lost 4; bases outside the gene matches: 7. The CDR3 contains 15 residues. Germline-derived CDR1 and CDR2 are SEHNR and FQNEAQ (reference sequence). The CDR3 spells CASRTTGTGGNTIYF. The DNA for the CDR3 is TGTGCCAGCAGGACTACCGGGACAGGGGGAAACACCATATATTTT.

The gene calls are TRBV30 and TRBJ1-3; 12 nucleotides align to TRBD1. The CDR3 has 17 amino acids. With 1 base clipped from V and 2 bases from J, the junction kept 6 bases outside the gene matches. Germline V gene data show CDR1 as GTSNPN and CDR2 as SVGIG (reference sequence). The CDR3 spells CAWSAYRDRGPGNTIYF. The DNA for the CDR3 is TGTGCCTGGAGTGCATACCGGGACAGGGGGCCTGGAAACACCATATATTTT.